The T cell receptor beta chain described here comes from a study of T cell repertoires in urothelial bladder cancer. On the study more broadly: The roughly 12 resected lesions were three cT0, three cTa, three cT1 and three cT2 or greater. Study-wide results and caveats: Urothelial carcinoma specimens: median approximately 5,400 T cells versus roughly 27,000 in benign. Infiltrating lymphocytes: median 2% in carcinoma versus about 12% in benign specimens. Up to roughly 15% of carcinoma infiltrating lymphocytes belonged to one T-cell clone.

This table comes from immunoSEQ multiplex PCR, and its TCRdb copy is limited to in-frame clones, with some not included. The sample carries 2,000 to 2,500 clones, about 80% recorded once. Note on this clone: Its cognate antigen is unknown.

The germline V gene encodes CDR1 SGHNT and CDR2 YENEEA. The V gene end was trimmed by 4 bases and the J gene end by 5 bases; junction bases not matched to a gene: 7. CDR3 length: 14 amino acids. Material for sequencing was tumor-infiltrating cells from bladder cancer. This chain joins TRBV11-3 and TRBJ1-2; 7 nucleotides align to TRBD1. This receptor was obtained from a human donor with urothelial carcinoma. CDR3 sequence (DNA): TGTGCCAGCAGCTCCAGACAGGGCGGTTATGGCTACACCTTC. Translating gives CASSSRQGGYGYTF.